The table lists the clone carrying this TCR beta chain with many counts. Its specificity is unknown. The data belong to a study of tumor and adjacent non-tumor tissue in lung cancer. Overall study context: Patients were aged about 30 to 80, about ten men and about 5 women, stage I to III. On average, productive TCRbeta reads reached roughly 3.9 million per sample. General observations from the study: Tumor TCR diversity, when higher, was linked to shorter survival.

This sample's RNA came from whole unsorted tissue. More than 3 cm separated this lung sample from the edge of the tumor. Newly diagnosed lung cancer patients had thoracic surgery in China, August–late 2014, without prior chemotherapy. The germline gives CDR1 LGHNT, CDR2 FRNRAP. Trimming pared 8 bases from V and 2 bases from J, leaving 15 bases between. This CDR3 contains 14 residues. TCRbeta libraries were built with three rounds of nested PCR, modified from ARM-PCR. TCRdb recomputed calls from the multiplex PCR reads with MiXCR, one row per CDR3 protein. The sample has about 110,000 distinct CDR3 sequences, 50% to 70% seen once.

This sequence was found in a man between 60 and 70 years old with non-small cell lung cancer. Sequencing was performed on distant non-tumor lung tissue. The V gene is TRBV12-5, the J gene TRBJ2-5; maybe TRBD1 (5 bases). As DNA, the CDR3 is TGTGCTAGTTCCCTCGACAGCTTACAAGAGACCCAGTACTTC. This sequence encodes CASSLDSLQETQYF.